This T cell receptor beta chain was recovered during a study of T cells in Graves' hyperthyroidism and ophthalmopathy. Researchers amplified the TCR beta CDR3 regions from RNA transcripts. The study used the HTBI primer set for a first-round RT-PCR of the TCR CDR3. A single record per CDR3 protein comes from TCRdb applying MiXCR to the multiplex PCR reads. The data show 500,000 to 650,000 distinct CDR3 sequences, about 14% seen once. V gave up 7 bases and J gave up 4 bases, with 12 bases separating them. Germline lookup yields CDR1 SGHRS and CDR2 YFSETQ. The CDR3 consists of 13 residues. Only a few counts were recorded for this clonotype.

Sample: blood. This chain joins TRBV5-1 and TRBJ1-3; D is possibly TRBD1 (5 bases). The sequence was obtained from a middle-aged woman with Graves' hyperthyroidism. CDR3 sequence reads: CASSTGPGNTIYF. CDR3 coding DNA: TGCGCCAGCTCGACGGGACCCGGAAACACCATATATTTT.